This entry features one T cell receptor beta chain sequence. The clone's antigen remains unknown. Qualities for individual bases were not recorded, and no much larger clone is one base off. This entry is derived from a study of T-cell memory formation after mild COVID-19 (dated by TCRdb to the early 2020s). About the full investigation: TCR sequence clusters from the two donors were found to be largely donor specific. In a couple of donors, T-cell clones that expanded and contracted after mild COVID-19 were tracked by sequencing TCRalpha and TCRbeta repertoires over time. Two young, previously healthy adult volunteers, one female and one male, were included in the cohort.

The reads were generated on an Illumina NovaSeq 6000. Using 5'RACE with constant-segment primers, TCRalpha and TCRbeta cDNA libraries were constructed, with sample barcodes and unique molecular identifiers added in the process. Trizol reagent was used to extract RNA from every sample. Amplification of the libraries took two PCR steps, and the second step added a second sample barcode plus Illumina TruSeq adapters. Libraries were sequenced on an Illumina NovaSeq with 2 x 150 bp paired-end reads. Turning to the authors' computational methods: Demultiplexing of reads and collapsing into UMI-guided consensus sequences were performed with migec v1.2.7. Using mixcr v2.1.11, the UMI consensuses were aligned to TRA and TRB V and J templates and assembled into clonotypes. A clonotype was counted as expanded or contracted only if both edgeR and NoisET called the change significant, with noise models trained on biological replicates. For edgeR calls, the cutoffs were a false discovery rate-adjusted p below 0.01 and a log2 fold-change threshold of 1. As an exploratory analysis of dynamics, max-normalized trajectories of the 1000 most abundant clonotypes were examined with PCA combined with hierarchical clustering. The CD4 or CD8 phenotype of responding clones was assigned using the separately sequenced CD4+ and CD8+ repertoires. TCRdb took the public reads, trimmed them with fastp at Q25, ran MiXCR for clone calling and kept in-frame beta chains. For every CDR3 protein sequence, its rows merge into one entry that carries the most common genes and DNA. TCRdb assigned the V and J calls; the authors' analysis was not used. Within this sample are 250,000 to 300,000 distinct CDR3 sequences, with about 17% of them counted one time only. In total, the top ten clones hold roughly 25% of the sample.

Trimming removed 4 bases from V and 2 bases from J; the gene matches leave 3 bases unexplained. As encoded in the germline V gene, CDR1 is LGHNA while CDR2 is YSLEER. Inclusive of the bounding cysteine and phenylalanine, the CDR3 is 15 residues long. CDR3 DNA only is kept here, 45 bases in frame from base 1. The paper's findings and limits, for the study overall: The study included only a couple of mild cases, and larger cohorts that include severe cases with pre-infection samples were judged to be necessary. Contracting CD4+ clones were located mainly in the CM and EM memory subsets, whereas CD8+ clones were found to be enriched in EMRA. SARS-CoV-2 specificity of the second-wave clones peaking on day 37 was not confirmed. Clones that contracted from day 15 to 85 showed balanced CD4/CD8 phenotypes, whereas a second wave of clones that expanded from day 15 to 37 leaned towards CD4+. Some responding clones were found in pre-infection memory, which suggests that pre-existing cross-reactive memory T cells took part in the SARS-CoV-2 response.

PBMCs were isolated by Ficoll-Paque density gradient centrifugation. The receptor's source is a man aged 18 to 30 who had mild COVID-19 (a few samples of this study predate the infection). The sample titles of this study are shuffled in the database, so cell type and time point are left out; the donor was told from shared clones. Recombination linked TRBV4-3 to TRBJ2-2; the central 8 bases match TRBD2. Sequencing was done on a sample of PBMCs or a T cell subset sorted from them (not recorded which). The DNA is TGCGCCAGCAGCCGACTAGCGCTTAACACCGGGGAGCTGTTTTTT. This translates into CASSRLALNTGELFF.